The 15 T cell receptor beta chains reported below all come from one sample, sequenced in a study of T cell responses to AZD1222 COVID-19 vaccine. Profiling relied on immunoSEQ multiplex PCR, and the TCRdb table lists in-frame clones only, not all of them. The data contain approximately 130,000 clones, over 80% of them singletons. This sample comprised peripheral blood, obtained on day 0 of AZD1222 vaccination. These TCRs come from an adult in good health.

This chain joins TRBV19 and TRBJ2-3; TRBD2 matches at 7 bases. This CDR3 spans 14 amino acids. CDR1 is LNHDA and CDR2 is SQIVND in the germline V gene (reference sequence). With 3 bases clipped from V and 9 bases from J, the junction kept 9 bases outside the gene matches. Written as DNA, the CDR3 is TGTGCCAGTAGTATTCGCGACGGCGGGGGAACGCAGTATTTT. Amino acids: CASSIRDGGGTQYF.

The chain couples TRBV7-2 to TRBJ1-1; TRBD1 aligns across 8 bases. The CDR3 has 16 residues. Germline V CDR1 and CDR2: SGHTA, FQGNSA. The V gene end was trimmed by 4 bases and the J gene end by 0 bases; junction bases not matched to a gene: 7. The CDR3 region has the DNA TGTGCCAGCAGCTCCTGGACAGGGTACATGAACACTGAAGCTTTCTTT. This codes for CASSSWTGYMNTEAFF.

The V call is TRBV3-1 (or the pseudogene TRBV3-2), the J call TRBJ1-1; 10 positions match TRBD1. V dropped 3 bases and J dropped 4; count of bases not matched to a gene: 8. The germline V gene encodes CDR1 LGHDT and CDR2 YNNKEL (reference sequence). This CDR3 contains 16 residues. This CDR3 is CASSHTLTGGITEAFF. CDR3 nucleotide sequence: TGTGCCAGCAGCCATACTTTGACAGGGGGCATCACTGAAGCTTTCTTT.

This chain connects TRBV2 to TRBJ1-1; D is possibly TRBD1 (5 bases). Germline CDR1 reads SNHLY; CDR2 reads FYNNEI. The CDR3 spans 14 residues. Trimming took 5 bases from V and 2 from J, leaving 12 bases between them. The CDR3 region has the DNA TGTGCCAGCAGTCCAGAGGGACCCAACACTGAAGCTTTCTTT. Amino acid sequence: CASSPEGPNTEAFF.

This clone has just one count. CDR3: CAVQGISYNEQFF. CDR3 in DNA: TGTGCCGTACAGGGGATCTCCTACAATGAGCAGTTCTTC. The chain carries TRBV10-3 and TRBJ2-1; 7 positions agree with TRBD1. Germline loops: CDR1 ENHRY, CDR2 SYGVKD. Trimming took 11 bases from V and 0 from J; bases not matched to a gene: 4. The CDR3 length is 13 residues.

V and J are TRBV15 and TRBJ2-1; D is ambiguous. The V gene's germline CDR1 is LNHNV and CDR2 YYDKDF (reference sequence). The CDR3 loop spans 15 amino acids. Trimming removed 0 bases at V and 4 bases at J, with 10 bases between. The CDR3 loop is CATSREFRVYNEQFF. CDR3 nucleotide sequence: TGTGCCACCAGCAGAGAGTTTAGGGTTTACAATGAGCAGTTCTTC.

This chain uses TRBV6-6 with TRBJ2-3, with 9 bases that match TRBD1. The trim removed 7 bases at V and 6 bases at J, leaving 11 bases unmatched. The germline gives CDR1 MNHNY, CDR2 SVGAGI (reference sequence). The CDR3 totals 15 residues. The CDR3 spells CASTSGTGRGDTQYF. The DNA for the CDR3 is TGTGCCAGCACCTCCGGGACAGGGCGGGGGGATACGCAGTATTTT.

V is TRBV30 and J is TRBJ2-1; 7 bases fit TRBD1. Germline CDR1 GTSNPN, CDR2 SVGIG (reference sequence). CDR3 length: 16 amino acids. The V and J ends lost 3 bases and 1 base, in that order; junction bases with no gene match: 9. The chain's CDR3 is CAWRGTAASSYNEQFF. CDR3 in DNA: TGTGCCTGGAGGGGGACAGCCGCAAGTTCCTACAATGAGCAGTTCTTC.

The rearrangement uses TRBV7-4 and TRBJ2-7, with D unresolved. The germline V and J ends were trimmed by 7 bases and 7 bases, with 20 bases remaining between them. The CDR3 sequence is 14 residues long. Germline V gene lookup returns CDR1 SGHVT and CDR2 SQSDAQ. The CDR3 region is CASKLGMGMGEQYF. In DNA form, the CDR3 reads TGTGCCAGCAAGCTTGGCATGGGGATGGGGGAGCAGTACTTC.

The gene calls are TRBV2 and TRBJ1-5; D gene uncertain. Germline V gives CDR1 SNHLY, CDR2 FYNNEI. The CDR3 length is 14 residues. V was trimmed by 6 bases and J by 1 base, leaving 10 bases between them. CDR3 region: CASRQFLSNQPQHF. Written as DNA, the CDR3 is TGTGCCAGCAGGCAGTTTCTCAGCAATCAGCCCCAGCATTTT.

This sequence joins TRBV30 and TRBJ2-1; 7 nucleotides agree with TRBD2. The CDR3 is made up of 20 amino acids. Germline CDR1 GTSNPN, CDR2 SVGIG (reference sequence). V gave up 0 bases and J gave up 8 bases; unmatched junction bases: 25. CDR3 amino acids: CAWSVLGGRALNMGFDEQFF. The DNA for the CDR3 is TGTGCCTGGAGTGTACTTGGTGGGAGGGCCCTCAATATGGGTTTCGATGAGCAGTTCTTC.

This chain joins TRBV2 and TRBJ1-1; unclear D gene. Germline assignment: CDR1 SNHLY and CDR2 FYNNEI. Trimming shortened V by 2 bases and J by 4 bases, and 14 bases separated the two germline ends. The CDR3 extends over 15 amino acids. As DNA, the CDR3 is TGTGCCAGCAGTGAAAGGAGGGTTGTGGGCACTGAAGCTTTCTTT. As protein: CASSERRVVGTEAFF.

The chain's CDR3 is CASSLYRAEEQFF. CDR3 bases: TGTGCCAGCAGTTTATACAGGGCGGAGGAGCAGTTCTTC. The chain has TRBV27 and TRBJ2-1, with a tentative D call TRBD1 (6 bases). Trimming pared 1 base from V and 10 bases from J, leaving 11 bases between. Germline V gives CDR1 MNHEY, CDR2 SMNVEV (reference sequence). This CDR3 comprises 13 residues.

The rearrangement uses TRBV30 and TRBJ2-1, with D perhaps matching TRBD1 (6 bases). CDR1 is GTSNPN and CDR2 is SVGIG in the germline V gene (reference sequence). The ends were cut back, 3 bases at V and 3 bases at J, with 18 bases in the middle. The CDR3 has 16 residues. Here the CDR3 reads CAWRGSYRDNYNEQFF. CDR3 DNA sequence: TGTGCCTGGAGGGGAAGTTACAGGGACAACTACAATGAGCAGTTCTTC.

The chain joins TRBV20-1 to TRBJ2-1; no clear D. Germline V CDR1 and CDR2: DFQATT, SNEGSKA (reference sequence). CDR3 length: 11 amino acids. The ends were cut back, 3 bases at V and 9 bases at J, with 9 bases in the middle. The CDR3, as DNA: TGCAGTGCTAGCCCCAGCGTTGAGCAGTTCTTC. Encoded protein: CSASPSVEQFF.